Below, 8 T cell receptor beta chains from the same sample are listed, as sequenced in a study of PD-1 blockade in classical Hodgkin lymphoma. This table comes from immunoSEQ multiplex PCR, and its TCRdb copy is limited to in-frame clones, with some not included. Of some 38,000 clones listed, more than 65% are singletons. All the patients suffered relapse after autologous stem cell transplantation, and brentuximab vedotin exposure differed. The starting material was peripheral blood mononuclear cells (PBMCs), obtained before the second cycle of nivolumab. These receptors all stem from a human donor with classical Hodgkin lymphoma.

This rearrangement joins TRBV30 to TRBJ1-5; D not resolved. Deletions cut 3 bases from V and 0 bases from J, with 9 bases between. This CDR3 spans 14 amino acids. The germline CDR1 and CDR2 sequences are GTSNPN and SVGIG (reference sequence). The DNA for the CDR3 is TGTGCCTGGAGGAGGGATCATAGCAATCAGCCCCAGCATTTT. This gives the protein CAWRRDHSNQPQHF.

This clone is medium-sized (0.01 to 0.1%) in the sample. V gene TRBV5-4 combines with J gene TRBJ2-7; D may correspond to TRBD1 or TRBD2 (7 bases each). Between the trimmed V and J ends, which lost 4 bases and 6 bases, there was a span of 20 bases. Germline CDR1 and CDR2: SGHNT and YYREEE (reference sequence). This CDR3 has 15 amino acids. The CDR3 is CASSPTTGWGGEQYF. Written as DNA, the CDR3 is TGTGCCAGCAGCCCGACGACAGGGTGGGGGGGCGAGCAGTACTTC. Complete variable domain (other parts from reference TRBV5-4 and TRBJ2-7): ETGVTQSPTHLIKTRGQQVTLRCSSQSGHNTVSWYQQALGQGPQFIFQYYREEENGRGNFPPRFSGLQFPNYSSELNVNALELDDSALYLCASSPTTGWGGEQYFGPGTRLTVT.

This clone was seen once. The J gene is TRBJ2-1, the V gene TRBV2; possible D gene TRBD2, 5 bases. The CDR3 covers 15 residues. Looked up from germline, CDR1 is SNHLY and CDR2 is FYNNEI. V lost 8 bases and J 4 bases, leaving 18 bases between the germline ends. DNA for the CDR3: TGTGCCAGCCCCAGGCGTCAGGAGGTTTACAATGAGCAGTTCTTC. Translating it yields CASPRRQEVYNEQFF.

This sequence joins TRBV6-1 and TRBJ2-1; D may correspond to TRBD1 or TRBD2 (5 bases each). Trimming removed 5 bases from V and 10 bases from J, with 12 bases in between. Per germline, CDR1 MNHNS and CDR2 SASEGT. This CDR3 is built from 12 residues. CDR3 bases: TGTGCCAGCAGTTCCTTCGGGGCAGAGCAGTTCTTC. This encodes CASSSFGAEQFF.

This clone was observed a handful of times. The V gene is TRBV4-3, the J gene TRBJ2-2; D call uncertain. Between the trimmed V and J ends, which lost 4 bases and 1 base, there was a span of 7 bases. Germline V gives CDR1 LGHNA, CDR2 YSLEER. The CDR3 covers 14 residues. The CDR3: CASSRTGNTGELFF. As DNA, the CDR3 is TGCGCCAGCAGCCGAACCGGGAACACCGGGGAGCTGTTTTTT.

This clone has only a few counts. V is TRBV30 and J is TRBJ1-1, with a possible D match to TRBD1 (6 bases). The CDR3 spans 12 residues. Per germline, CDR1 GTSNPN and CDR2 SVGIG (reference sequence). V dropped 5 bases and J dropped 1 base, with 8 bases sitting between them. CDR3 protein: CAWATGNTEAFF. CDR3 in DNA: TGTGCCTGGGCGACAGGGAACACTGAAGCTTTCTTT.

The chain carries TRBV6-5 and TRBJ2-3; no reliable D call. CDR1 is MNHEY, CDR2 SVGAGI, per germline. This CDR3 has 12 residues. Deletions cut 6 bases from V and 2 bases from J, with 6 bases between. The CDR3 DNA is TGTGCCAGCAGACGATCCACAGATACGCAGTATTTT. Amino acids: CASRRSTDTQYF.

This chain joins TRBV7-9 and TRBJ2-5; TRBD1 aligns across 8 bases. The germline gives CDR1 SEHNR, CDR2 FQNEAQ (reference sequence). The V and J ends lost 5 bases and 6 bases, in that order; junction bases with no gene match: 8. The CDR3 runs to 14 residues. The CDR3 loop reads CASSHRQGRQTQYF. CDR3 nucleotide sequence: TGTGCCAGCAGCCATAGACAGGGGCGGCAGACCCAGTACTTC. The full variable domain, in which reference TRBV7-9 and TRBJ2-5 provide the parts outside the CDR3, is DTGVSQNPRHKITKRGQNVTFRCDPISEHNRLYWYRQTLGQGPEFLTYFQNEAQLEKSRLLSDRFSAERPKGSFSTLEIQRTEQGDSAMYLCASSHRQGRQTQYFGPGTRLLVL.